The 22 T cell receptor beta chains given below trace back to one sample, sequenced in a study of Graves' ophthalmopathy and Graves' hyperthyroidism. As the template, RNA transcripts were used to amplify TCR beta CDR3 regions. The first round was an RT-PCR with HTBI primers, and the second round was a multiplex PCR. A single record per CDR3 protein comes from TCRdb applying MiXCR to the multiplex PCR reads. This sample has 200,000 to 250,000 distinct CDR3 sequences, with roughly 21% found just once. The sample taken for sequencing was peripheral blood. These receptors were obtained from a woman between 45 and 65 years old with Graves' ophthalmopathy.

This clonotype was seen ten or more times. V usage is TRBV9 and J usage is TRBJ1-3; D not resolved. Germline V CDR1 and CDR2: SGDLS, YYNGEE. Deletions cut 5 bases from V and 0 bases from J, with 6 bases between. There are 13 residues in the CDR3. The CDR3 loop reads CASRSDSGNTIYF. The CDR3 region has the DNA TGTGCCAGCAGGAGTGACTCTGGAAACACCATATATTTT.

This clonotype has ten or more counts. The CDR3 here is CSARGVDEQYF. The CDR3 DNA sequence: TGCAGTGCTAGAGGAGTAGACGAGCAGTACTTC. The rearrangement joins TRBV20-1 to TRBJ2-7; D is undetermined. V was trimmed by 1 base and J by 5 bases, leaving 6 bases between them. In germline, CDR1 is DFQATT, CDR2 SNEGSKA (reference sequence). The CDR3 loop spans 11 amino acids.

This clonotype has a count of ten or more. V and J are TRBV28 and TRBJ1-1; D gene ambiguous. Germline V gene data show CDR1 as MDHEN and CDR2 as SYDVKM. This CDR3 is built from 13 residues. The V end was cut by 5 bases, the J end by 4 bases, with 11 bases between. The CDR3 region has the DNA TGTGCCAGCAGTCCTGGTATACGCACTGAAGCTTTCTTT. The encoded protein is CASSPGIRTEAFF.

The sample holds many counts of this clonotype. J is TRBJ1-2 and V is TRBV19, with D hard to call. Germline CDR1 LNHDA, CDR2 SQIVND (reference sequence). The CDR3 runs 13 residues. Deletions cut 3 bases from V and 4 bases from J, with 9 bases between. The chain's CDR3 is CASSMRAGYGYTF. For the CDR3, the DNA is TGTGCCAGTAGTATGCGTGCTGGCTATGGCTACACCTTC.

This clonotype appeared many times. The chain recombines TRBV2 with TRBJ2-7; TRBD2 matches at 10 bases. This CDR3 contains 15 residues. From germline, CDR1 is SNHLY and CDR2 FYNNEI. Trimming cost V 6 bases and J 3 bases; bases outside gene matches: 8. The CDR3 sequence: CASSQSGRAGYEQYF. The CDR3 DNA reads TGTGCCAGCAGCCAGAGCGGGAGGGCCGGCTACGAGCAGTACTTC.

This clonotype has more than one count but fewer than ten. A much larger clone is a single base away; this may be a read error. This chain connects TRBV2 to TRBJ2-7; D is ambiguous. The CDR3 loop spans 13 amino acids. The germline gives CDR1 SNHLY, CDR2 FYNNEI. The germline V and J ends were trimmed by 5 bases and 7 bases, with 15 bases remaining between them. The CDR3 bases are TGTGCCAGCAGTTCCGGGCCCCCCTTTGAGCAGTACTTC. It specifies CASSSGPPFEQYF. The full variable domain, its missing parts supplied by reference TRBV2 and TRBJ2-7, is EPEVTQTPSHQVTQMGQEVILRCVPISNHLYFYWYRQILGQKVEFLVSFYNNEISEKSEIFDDQFSVERPDGSNFTLKIRSTKLEDSAMYFCASSSGPPFEQYFGPGTRLTVT.

The chain carries TRBV6-2 or TRBV6-3 and TRBJ2-7; TRBD2 agrees at 10 bases. CDR1 and CDR2 (germline): MNHEY, SVGEGT. Trimming cost V 6 bases and J 3 bases; bases outside gene matches: 2. The CDR3 covers 13 residues. CDR3 sequence (DNA): TGTGCCAGCAGATGGACTAGCGGCTACGAGCAGTACTTC. Translating gives CASRWTSGYEQYF.

This clonotype was recorded many times. The chain has TRBV29-1 and TRBJ1-1; D is possibly TRBD1 (5 bases). The ends were cut back, 4 bases at V and 0 bases at J, with 9 bases in the middle. CDR1 and CDR2 from the germline V gene are SQVTM and ANQGSEA. The CDR3 is 13 amino acids. CDR3 sequence reads: CSVARGLNTEAFF. Written as DNA, the CDR3 is TGCAGCGTTGCAAGGGGCCTGAACACTGAAGCTTTCTTT.

This clonotype was found many times. The chain couples TRBV5-1 to TRBJ1-5; no clear D gene. The CDR3 runs 15 residues. Trimming pared 2 bases from V and 2 bases from J, leaving 11 bases between. Germline CDR1 is SGHRS and CDR2 is YFSETQ. The CDR3 here is CASSFTSGGNQPQHF. CDR3 nucleotides: TGCGCCAGCAGCTTCACATCCGGCGGCAATCAGCCCCAGCATTTT.

This clonotype was counted ten times or more. The chain is built from TRBV28 and TRBJ1-5; weak D call: TRBD1 (6 bases). The CDR3 is 15 residues long. Germline V gene sequence: CDR1 MDHEN, CDR2 SYDVKM. V was trimmed by 4 bases and J by 4 bases, leaving 14 bases between them. DNA of the CDR3: TGTGCCAGCAGTTCGGTTCTTCAGGGGAATCAGCCCCAGCATTTT. Encoded protein: CASSSVLQGNQPQHF.

This clonotype was counted many times. This chain uses TRBV6-7 with TRBJ2-5, with 9 nucleotides matching TRBD1. TRBV6-7 belongs to the ORF category, with a function that is uncertain. The CDR3 is 16 residues long. V lost 0 bases, J lost 4 bases, and 6 bases stayed unmatched. The DNA for the CDR3 is TGTGCCAGCAGTTACTCCCGGACAGGGGACGGAGAGACCCAGTACTTC. Protein product: CASSYSRTGDGETQYF.

The V and J genes are TRBV4-1 and TRBJ2-5; D tentatively fits TRBD1 or TRBD2 (5 bases each). Trimming shortened V by 3 bases and J by 1 base, and 6 bases separated the two germline ends. The CDR3 loop spans 13 amino acids. Germline V gene lookup returns CDR1 MGHRA and CDR2 YSYEKL. The CDR3 loop is CASSHGAQETQYF. CDR3 coding DNA: TGCGCCAGCAGCCACGGGGCCCAAGAGACCCAGTACTTC.

This clonotype showed up many times. The chain links TRBV20-1 to TRBJ2-7; the D gene could be TRBD1 or TRBD2 (6 bases each). Per germline, CDR1 DFQATT and CDR2 SNEGSKA (reference sequence). The length of the CDR3 is 16 residues. With 1 base removed from V and 3 bases from J, the gap between germline ends came to 19 bases. CDR3 sequence: CSARAWGAGVRYEQYF. The DNA of the CDR3 is TGCAGTGCTAGAGCGTGGGGGGCAGGGGTACGCTACGAGCAGTACTTC.

This clonotype was picked up many times. A read error may be the cause here, since a much bigger clone is one base away. The V gene is TRBV6-1, the J gene TRBJ1-6, with 8 bases fitting TRBD1. Germline values: CDR1 MNHNS, CDR2 SASEGT. The junction had 11 bases not matched to a gene; V was cut back by 7 bases and J by 6 bases. The CDR3 sequence is 16 residues long. CDR3 residues: CASTNRGGRLNSPLHF. The CDR3 nucleotides read TGTGCCAGCACCAACAGGGGGGGCAGGCTTAATTCACCCCTCCACTTT.

This clonotype was counted at least ten times. The chain couples TRBV7-9 to TRBJ2-4, with 10 bases lining up with TRBD1. The CDR3 length is 14 residues. Germline trimming cut 7 bases from V and 6 bases from J; bases unmatched to any gene: 6. The germline CDR1 and CDR2 sequences are SEHNR and FQNEAQ (reference sequence). The CDR3 DNA reads TGTGCCAGCAACACAGGACAGGGGGTAAACATTCAGTACTTC. Residues: CASNTGQGVNIQYF.

This clonotype came up many times. This chain uses TRBV19 with TRBJ1-2, with D maybe TRBD1 (6 bases). CDR3 length equals 13 residues. V shed 7 bases and J shed 3 bases, with 12 bases lying between them. CDR1 is LNHDA and CDR2 is SQIVND in the germline V gene (reference sequence). This CDR3 reads CASNIGGDYGYTF. CDR3 nucleotides: TGTGCCAGTAATATCGGGGGCGACTATGGCTACACCTTC.

The chain employs TRBV24-1 and TRBJ2-5; a possible D gene is TRBD2 (6 bases). CDR1 is KGHDR and CDR2 is SFDVKD in the germline V gene. The CDR3 runs 16 residues. V lost 5 bases to trimming and J lost 0 bases, with 15 bases between them. The CDR3 loop reads CATSAPWGDYQETQYF. In nucleotides, the CDR3 is TGTGCCACCAGTGCCCCCTGGGGGGACTACCAAGAGACCCAGTACTTC.

This clonotype has a count of ten or more. The V call is TRBV11-1, the J call TRBJ2-2, with 10 bases identical to TRBD2. V lost 5 bases and J lost 5; bases outside the gene matches: 11. The CDR3 contains 17 residues. Germline-derived CDR1 and CDR2 are SGHAT and FQDESV (reference sequence). The CDR3 coding sequence is TGTGCCAGCAGCCGACGAAGCGGGAGGGCCCTAACCGGGGAGCTGTTTTTT. Protein product: CASSRRSGRALTGELFF. Looking up the rest from reference TRBV11-1 and TRBJ2-2 gives the full variable domain: EAEVAQSPRYKITEKSQAVAFWCDPISGHATLYWYRQILGQGPELLVQFQDESVVDDSQLPKDRFSAERLKGVDSTLKIQPAELGDSAMYLCASSRRSGRALTGELFFGEGSRLTVL.

This clonotype has a count of ten or more. The chain employs TRBV19 and TRBJ1-6; TRBD1 is a possible D gene (6 bases). This CDR3 spans 14 amino acids. Trimming pared 6 bases from V and 5 bases from J, leaving 11 bases between. The germline V gene encodes CDR1 LNHDA and CDR2 SQIVND (reference sequence). The CDR3 spells CASRQRQDNSPLHF. CDR3 coding DNA: TGTGCCAGTAGACAACGACAGGATAATTCACCCCTCCACTTT.

The rearrangement uses TRBV6-2 or TRBV6-3 and TRBJ2-2; possibly TRBD2 for D (5 bases). Germline V lookup: CDR1 MNHEY, CDR2 SVGEGT. V was shortened by 2 bases and J by 6 bases, with 13 bases between the two germline ends. The CDR3 is 15 residues long. CDR3 amino acids: CASSYHSSLAGELFF. CDR3 coding DNA: TGTGCCAGCAGTTACCACTCTAGCTTGGCCGGGGAGCTGTTTTTT.

This clonotype has more than one count but fewer than ten. This chain connects TRBV28 to TRBJ2-7; a weak D match, TRBD2 (6 bases). V was shortened by 8 bases and J by 2 bases, with 19 bases between the two germline ends. CDR3 length equals 15 residues. Germline assignment: CDR1 MDHEN and CDR2 SYDVKM. The CDR3 region has the DNA TGTGCCAGCTCACGAGCCCGGGGGACTGCCTACGAGCAGTACTTC. Translation: CASSRARGTAYEQYF.

The chain combines TRBV19 with TRBJ1-5; no reliable D call. CDR3 length equals 13 residues. V dropped 1 base and J dropped 3 bases, with 4 bases sitting between them. Germline assignment: CDR1 LNHDA and CDR2 SQIVND (reference sequence). CDR3 residues: CASSIGINQPQHF. The DNA of the CDR3 is TGTGCCAGTAGTATAGGAATCAATCAGCCCCAGCATTTT.